A selection of T cell receptor beta chains follows, all from one sample in a study of identical twins. TCRdb fed the 5' RACE reads into MiXCR, producing one record per CDR3 protein. The sample has 700,000 to 950,000 distinct CDR3 sequences; 9% to 15% are singletons. This sample also belongs to another study, concerning yellow fever vaccine responses in identical twins.

The sample taken for sequencing was PBMCs. These receptors were collected from a woman aged 18-35 years in good health. The CDR3 runs from the conserved cysteine through the conserved F or W. D genes are given only for firm matches. Not all rows give a size; the values are once, few, many and, for expanded clones, a class.

.,.,TRBJ2-3,TRBV15,CATSRGGADRESDTQYF,TGTGCCACCAGCAGGGGGGGGGCGGACAGGGAATCAGATACGCAGTATTTT
.,few,TRBJ2-7,TRBV12-3/TRBV12-4,CASSLSGAGVTYEQYF,TGTGCCAGCAGTCTATCGGGGGCAGGCGTGACCTACGAGCAGTACTTC
.,few,TRBJ2-4,TRBV2,CASSDVRVAKNIQYF,TGTGCCAGCAGTGACGTCAGGGTAGCCAAAAACATTCAGTACTTC
TRBD1,.,TRBJ2-5,TRBV28,CASSLGQGTAQYF,TGTGCCAGCAGTTTAGGACAGGGTACGGCCCAGTACTTC
.,.,TRBJ2-1,TRBV6-2/TRBV6-3,CASSSIHDQQMKLYEQFF,TGTGCCAGCAGCTCCATTCATGACCAACAAATGAAACTTTATGAGCAGTTCTTC
TRBD2,.,TRBJ2-7,TRBV2,CASSPMGTRINEQYF,TGTGCCAGCAGTCCGATGGGGACTAGAATCAACGAGCAGTACTTC
.,many,TRBJ1-2,TRBV10-3,CAISERSGGDYGYTF,TGTGCCATCAGTGAAAGGTCCGGGGGCGACTATGGCTACACCTTC
.,many,TRBJ2-1,TRBV15,CATSRFRNEQFF,TGTGCCACCAGCAGATTCCGGAATGAGCAGTTCTTC
TRBD2,.,TRBJ2-1,TRBV18,CASSPPVSSGGFYNEQFF,TGTGCCAGCTCACCACCTGTGTCGAGCGGGGGCTTCTACAATGAGCAGTTCTTC
TRBD2,few,TRBJ2-1,TRBV28,CASSLASGNSYNEQFF,TGTGCCAGCAGTTTAGCTAGCGGGAACTCCTACAATGAGCAGTTCTTC
TRBD1,few,TRBJ2-5,TRBV12-3/TRBV12-4,CASSYYRTGAETQYF,TGTGCCAGCTCTTACTATCGGACAGGGGCAGAGACCCAGTACTTC
TRBD2,.,TRBJ2-5,TRBV29-1,CSVVVSGETQYF,TGCAGCGTTGTCGTTAGCGGGGAGACCCAGTACTTC
TRBD1,.,TRBJ2-6,TRBV19,CASRTGGSLFGANVLTF,TGTGCCAGTAGGACAGGGGGGAGCCTTTTTGGGGCCAACGTCCTGACTTTC
TRBD2,.,TRBJ2-1,TRBV12-3/TRBV12-4,CASITPPLTSGGSYNEQFF,TGTGCCAGCATCACCCCTCCCCTGACTAGCGGGGGGTCCTACAATGAGCAGTTCTTC
TRBD1,few,TRBJ1-2,TRBV10-3,CAITGTGNYGYTF,TGTGCCATCACCGGGACAGGAAACTATGGCTACACCTTC
TRBD1,.,TRBJ2-2,TRBV9,CASSVATGGNFAGELFF,TGTGCCAGCAGCGTAGCTACAGGGGGGAATTTCGCCGGGGAGCTGTTTTTT
TRBD2,few,TRBJ2-3,TRBV5-5,CASRRAGGGGDTQYF,TGTGCCAGCCGCCGTGCGGGAGGGGGAGGGGATACGCAGTATTTT
.,.,TRBJ2-7,TRBV18,CASSPLVGVPSYEQYF,TGTGCCAGCTCACCACTGGTGGGAGTCCCCTCCTACGAGCAGTACTTC
TRBD2,many,TRBJ2-7,TRBV3-1,CASSHGRSYEQYF,TGTGCCAGCAGCCACGGGAGGTCCTACGAGCAGTACTTC
TRBD1,few,TRBJ1-5,TRBV20-1,CSATDRGRDQPQHF,TGCAGTGCTACGGACAGGGGTAGGGATCAGCCCCAGCATTTT
.,.,TRBJ1-5,TRBV3-1,CASSQRGYSNQPQHF,TGTGCCAGCAGCCAAAGGGGTTATAGCAATCAGCCCCAGCATTTT
TRBD2,many,TRBJ2-3,TRBV9,CASSAGLAVPRGDTQYF,TGTGCCAGCAGCGCGGGACTAGCGGTCCCCCGAGGAGATACGCAGTATTTT
TRBD1,many,TRBJ2-1,TRBV5-1,CASSWTGGAYNEQFF,TGCGCCAGCAGCTGGACAGGGGGCGCCTACAATGAGCAGTTCTTC
TRBD1,.,TRBJ2-1,TRBV6-1,CASSKFQGAGNEQFF,TGTGCCAGCAGCAAGTTTCAGGGGGCTGGAAATGAGCAGTTCTTC
.,many,TRBJ2-1,TRBV10-2,CASEGQGSYNEQFF,TGCGCCAGCGAGGGCCAGGGATCATACAATGAGCAGTTCTTC
TRBD2,.,TRBJ2-1,TRBV4-2,CASSHPPPGGNEQFF,TGTGCCAGCAGCCACCCCCCCCCGGGGGGGAATGAGCAGTTCTTC
TRBD1,.,TRBJ2-7,TRBV29-1,CSVSPLGGTGYYEQYF,TGCAGCGTTTCGCCCCTAGGAGGGACAGGGTACTACGAGCAGTACTTC
.,.,TRBJ2-1,TRBV6-1,CASSSTSSSWLSYNEQFF,TGTGCCAGCAGCTCGACCTCTAGCTCTTGGCTCTCCTACAATGAGCAGTTCTTC
.,.,TRBJ1-3,TRBV28,CASSSTGQAGNTIYF,TGTGCCAGCAGTTCAACGGGACAAGCTGGAAACACCATATATTTT
.,many,TRBJ1-2,TRBV9,CASSVEAEFYGYTF,TGTGCCAGCAGCGTAGAGGCTGAATTCTATGGCTACACCTTC
.,.,TRBJ1-2,TRBV7-9,CASSLVSGGYTF,TGTGCCAGCAGCTTAGTATCGGGTGGCTACACCTTC
.,.,TRBJ2-2,TRBV12-5,CASGLGDAGPGELFF,TGTGCTAGTGGTTTGGGCGACGCTGGCCCCGGGGAGCTGTTTTTT
.,few,TRBJ2-2,TRBV12-3/TRBV12-4,CASSFRGVNTGELFF,TGTGCCAGCAGTTTTCGGGGTGTGAACACCGGGGAGCTGTTTTTT
TRBD1,many,TRBJ2-7,TRBV2,CASSDLTGQAPHEQYF,TGTGCCAGCAGTGACCTCACGGGACAGGCGCCCCACGAGCAGTACTTC
.,few,TRBJ1-6,TRBV19,CASSRTTASNSPLHF,TGTGCCAGTAGTAGAACCACAGCAAGTAATTCACCCCTCCACTTT
TRBD2,many,TRBJ2-2,TRBV19,CASSTRTSGNTGELFF,TGTGCCAGTAGTACTCGGACTAGCGGTAACACCGGGGAGCTGTTTTTT
TRBD1,.,TRBJ2-1,TRBV10-3,CAINGQGGVNEQFF,TGTGCCATCAACGGACAGGGTGGAGTAAATGAGCAGTTCTTC
TRBD2,.,TRBJ2-1,TRBV6-2/TRBV6-3,CASSYSSGRANEQFF,TGTGCCAGCAGTTACTCTAGCGGGAGGGCGAATGAGCAGTTCTTC
.,.,TRBJ2-1,TRBV4-1,CASSHCDTCGEQFF,TGCGCCAGCAGCCACTGCGACACCTGCGGTGAGCAGTTCTTC
.,.,TRBJ2-3,TRBV12-3/TRBV12-4,CASSLGGGANGDTQYF,TGTGCCAGCAGTTTAGGAGGGGGGGCCAATGGAGATACGCAGTATTTT
.,few,TRBJ1-1,TRBV29-1,CSVAVSMNTEAFF,TGCAGCGTTGCTGTCAGCATGAACACTGAAGCTTTCTTT
.,.,TRBJ2-3,TRBV12-3/TRBV12-4,CASLPGSTSTDTQYF,TGTGCCAGCCTCCCGGGGTCTACTAGCACAGATACGCAGTATTTT
TRBD2,few,TRBJ2-3,TRBV4-1,CASSQERTSGGTDTQYF,TGCGCCAGCAGCCAAGAAAGGACTAGCGGGGGCACAGATACGCAGTATTTT
.,few,TRBJ2-5,TRBV7-8,CASSLAAPVGTGETQYF,TGTGCCAGCAGCTTAGCGGCCCCCGTGGGGACTGGGGAGACCCAGTACTTC
.,few,TRBJ1-6,TRBV20-1,CSARPGFNSPLHF,TGCAGTGCTAGACCTGGGTTTAATTCACCCCTCCACTTT
.,few,TRBJ1-4,TRBV10-3,CAISESLRANEKLFF,TGTGCCATCAGTGAGTCCCTCAGGGCTAATGAAAAACTGTTTTTT
.,.,TRBJ1-5,TRBV6-2/TRBV6-3,CASSYPGDREQPQHF,TGTGCCAGCAGTTATCCGGGGGATAGGGAGCAGCCCCAGCATTTT
TRBD1,many,TRBJ2-3,TRBV7-9,CASSQGQGADTQYF,TGTGCCAGCAGCCAAGGACAGGGGGCAGATACGCAGTATTTT
.,.,TRBJ1-1,TRBV20-1,CSARDGDHHTEAFF,TGCAGTGCTAGAGACGGGGACCACCACACTGAAGCTTTCTTT
.,many,TRBJ2-7,TRBV18,CASSPQGPTYEQYF,TGTGCCAGCTCACCCCAAGGACCGACCTACGAGCAGTACTTC
TRBD2,.,TRBJ2-6,TRBV7-9,CASSWGLAGSGANVLTF,TGTGCCAGCAGCTGGGGACTAGCCGGGTCGGGGGCCAACGTCCTGACTTTC
TRBD1,few,TRBJ2-1,TRBV2,CASSWKWTGGRNYNEQFF,TGTGCCAGCAGTTGGAAGTGGACAGGGGGCCGGAATTACAATGAGCAGTTCTTC